These 19 T cell receptor beta chains share one sample of origin, sequenced in a study of vaccination and CD4 T cells after COVID-19. The study sequenced cultured CD4+ T cell DNA using the Oncomine TCR Beta short-read assay. MiXCR, run by TCRdb on the PCR reads, gives a single entry per CDR3 protein. The sample lists about 18,000 distinct CDR3 sequences, around 70% seen once, with 4.5% to 7% in the top ten. Stated treatment: roughly ten-day PBMC culture with coronavirus spike peptide pools or control peptides (ViraFEST assay). No antigens are known for them. The specimen was CD4+ T cells from blood, cultured in vitro. The receptors come from a human donor who had recovered from COVID-19.

This chain connects TRBV20-1 to TRBJ1-2; 8 positions agree with TRBD1. CDR3 length: 13 residues. Germline V lookup: CDR1 DFQATT, CDR2 SNEGSKA (reference sequence). Trimming took 3 bases from V and 8 from J; bases not matched to a gene: 8. DNA for the CDR3: TGCAGTGCTAGCGCAGGGGGCTTGGGCGGCTACACCTTC. Translating it yields CSASAGGLGGYTF.

This chain links TRBV11-2 with TRBJ1-5; D is undetermined. CDR1 is SGHAT and CDR2 is FQNNGV in the germline V gene. The CDR3 extends over 14 amino acids. Trimming took off 1 base at V and 0 bases at J, with 4 bases between the two ends. This CDR3 reads CASSLADSNQPQHF. In nucleotides, the CDR3 is TGTGCCAGCAGCTTAGCTGATAGCAATCAGCCCCAGCATTTT. The entire variable domain, with the rest obtained from reference TRBV11-2 and TRBJ1-5, is as follows: EAGVAQSPRYKIIEKRQSVAFWCNPISGHATLYWYQQILGQGPKLLIQFQNNGVVDDSQLPKDRFSAERLKGVDSTLKIQPAKLEDSAVYLCASSLADSNQPQHFGDGTRLSIL.

The V gene is TRBV25-1, the J gene TRBJ2-2, with D possibly TRBD2 on 5 matching bases. The CDR3 covers 13 residues. Trimming removed 11 bases from V and 7 bases from J, with 17 bases in between. Germline V gene lookup returns CDR1 MGHDK and CDR2 SYGVNS. The CDR3 nucleotides are TGTGCCGGGCAGAAAACGGGAAACGGGGAGCTGTTTTTT. Translating gives CAGQKTGNGELFF.

The chain links TRBV20-1 to TRBJ1-1, with no clear D. Germline assignment: CDR1 DFQATT and CDR2 SNEGSKA (reference sequence). The CDR3 is 15 residues long. V dropped 1 base and J dropped 1 base, with 13 bases sitting between them. Here the CDR3 reads CSARGGGNPNTEAFF. CDR3 nucleotides: TGCAGTGCTAGAGGGGGAGGGAACCCGAACACTGAAGCTTTCTTT.

This chain links TRBV5-6 with TRBJ2-5; 10 bases map to TRBD1. With V trimmed by 1 base and J by 5 bases, 8 bases remained unmatched. Germline V gene sequence: CDR1 SGHDT, CDR2 YYEEEE. The CDR3 is made up of 16 amino acids. The CDR3 region is CASSLTDRGRFETQYF. CDR3 nucleotides: TGTGCCAGCAGCTTGACCGACAGGGGGCGGTTTGAGACCCAGTACTTC.

The chain is built from TRBV20-1 and TRBJ2-1; 14 nucleotides match TRBD2. The germline gives CDR1 DFQATT, CDR2 SNEGSKA (reference sequence). With 5 bases clipped from V and 7 bases from J, the junction kept 7 bases outside the gene matches. The CDR3 has 15 amino acids. The CDR3 DNA follows: TGCAGTGCTTTTCGGACTAGCGGGAGGTCAAATGAGCAGTTCTTC. This sequence encodes CSAFRTSGRSNEQFF.

This chain joins TRBV23-1 and TRBJ2-7; D not certain. TRBV23-1 carries the ORF label, with uncertain function. V gave up 5 bases and J gave up 3 bases, with 14 bases separating them. This CDR3 comprises 14 residues. The CDR3 spells CASSSSLLSYEQYF. The DNA for the CDR3 is TGCGCCAGCAGTTCCAGCCTGCTTAGCTACGAGCAGTACTTC.

The chain carries TRBV7-2 and TRBJ1-3, with D unresolved. The length of the CDR3 is 15 residues. Trimming cost V 4 bases and J 0 bases, with 10 bases left between them. Germline V CDR1 and CDR2: SGHTA, FQGNSA. The CDR3 DNA follows: TGTGCCAGCAGCTCCTACTTGAGCTCTGGAAACACCATATATTTT. Translated: CASSSYLSSGNTIYF.

The genes are TRBV20-1 and TRBJ2-5, with D hard to call. The CDR3 runs to 14 residues. Germline CDR1 and CDR2: DFQATT and SNEGSKA (reference sequence). Trimming left V 0 bases short and J 4 bases short, with 12 bases between. The CDR3 DNA is TGCAGTGCTAGAGATCTGTATTTAGGAGAGACCCAGTACTTC. The encoded protein is CSARDLYLGETQYF.

This clonotype was counted only a few times. The chain carries TRBV7-8 and TRBJ2-7; no firm D call. Germline V gives CDR1 SGHVS, CDR2 FQNEAQ. The ends were cut back, 5 bases at V and 5 bases at J, with 19 bases in the middle. This CDR3 has 15 residues. The CDR3 region has the DNA TGTGCCAGCAGCCCCCGGTTGAGCCGGTTCCACGAGCAGTACTTC. Translation: CASSPRLSRFHEQYF.

The chain couples TRBV27 to TRBJ1-4; D unclear. The ends were cut back, 1 base at V and 5 bases at J, with 5 bases in the middle. Germline lookup yields CDR1 MNHEY and CDR2 SMNVEV (reference sequence). The CDR3 is 13 residues long. The CDR3 coding sequence is TGTGCCAGCAGTTTATTGGTCAATGAAAAACTGTTTTTT. Translation: CASSLLVNEKLFF.

This clonotype was recorded a few times. This chain links TRBV19 with TRBJ1-6; TRBD1 matches 9 bases. This CDR3 is built from 15 residues. J was trimmed by 9 bases and V by 4 bases; bases with no gene match: 7. Germline loops: CDR1 LNHDA, CDR2 SQIVND (reference sequence). The CDR3 DNA reads TGTGCCAGTAGTAGAGAGGACAGGGGAACTTCACCCCTCCACTTT. Its translation is CASSREDRGTSPLHF.

The chain recombines TRBV19 with TRBJ2-7; no clear D. The CDR3 sequence is 15 residues long. V was clipped by 3 bases and J by 5 bases, with 17 bases between them. Germline V gene lookup returns CDR1 LNHDA and CDR2 SQIVND (reference sequence). The CDR3 region is CASSMASGGRDEQYF. The CDR3 nucleotides read TGTGCCAGTAGTATGGCGTCAGGCGGTCGGGACGAGCAGTACTTC.

The CDR3 DNA follows: TGTGCCAGCAGTGGAGGGACAGTGGGTTACGAGCAGTACTTC. Amino acid sequence: CASSGGTVGYEQYF. This chain uses TRBV2 with TRBJ2-7; TRBD1 matches 7 bases. Germline-derived CDR1 and CDR2 are SNHLY and FYNNEI. This CDR3 is built from 14 residues. The trim removed 4 bases at V and 4 bases at J, leaving 7 bases unmatched. Full variable domain (outside the CDR3, taken from reference TRBV2 and TRBJ2-7): EPEVTQTPSHQVTQMGQEVILRCVPISNHLYFYWYRQILGQKVEFLVSFYNNEISEKSEIFDDQFSVERPDGSNFTLKIRSTKLEDSAMYFCASSGGTVGYEQYFGPGTRLTVT.

This clonotype was recorded only once. The genes are TRBV20-1 and TRBJ2-7; 8 nucleotides line up with TRBD1. The germline V gene encodes CDR1 DFQATT and CDR2 SNEGSKA (reference sequence). CDR3 length equals 16 residues. V shed 6 bases, J shed 2 bases, and the junction held 15 bases outside the gene matches. The CDR3 DNA is TGCAGTGCCAAAGCGGGCCCCACAGGGGGTGCCTACGAGCAGTACTTC. Translation: CSAKAGPTGGAYEQYF.

This clonotype was picked up one time. The chain uses TRBV2 and TRBJ2-1; the D gene is possibly TRBD1 (6 bases). The length of the CDR3 is 13 residues. V lost 9 bases and J 3 bases, leaving 12 bases between the germline ends. Germline assignment: CDR1 SNHLY and CDR2 FYNNEI. The CDR3 bases are TGTGCCAGGACTGACAGGAACTACAATGAGCAGTTCTTC. This sequence encodes CARTDRNYNEQFF.

This chain uses TRBV6-1 with TRBJ1-5; 9 bases align to TRBD1. The V gene's germline CDR1 is MNHNS and CDR2 SASEGT. The CDR3 runs to 14 residues. V shed 5 bases, J shed 8 bases, and the junction held 7 bases outside the gene matches. This CDR3 reads CASSPDRGNEPQHF. In DNA form, the CDR3 reads TGTGCCAGCAGTCCCGACAGGGGGAATGAGCCCCAGCATTTT.

V gene TRBV7-9 combines with J gene TRBJ1-5; TRBD1 is a possible D gene (5 bases). The CDR3 is 18 residues long. Trimming stripped 1 base from V and 0 bases from J, with 16 bases between. From germline, CDR1 is SEHNR and CDR2 FQNEAQ (reference sequence). CDR3 region: CASSLVGEGLNSNQPQHF. In DNA, the CDR3 is TGTGCCAGCAGCTTAGTCGGCGAGGGGCTTAATAGCAATCAGCCCCAGCATTTT. Combining the CDR3 with reference TRBV7-9 and TRBJ1-5 gives the whole variable domain DTGVSQNPRHKITKRGQNVTFRCDPISEHNRLYWYRQTLGQGPEFLTYFQNEAQLEKSRLLSDRFSAERPKGSFSTLEIQRTEQGDSAMYLCASSLVGEGLNSNQPQHFGDGTRLSIL.

Only a few counts were recorded for this clonotype. The genes are TRBV20-1 and TRBJ1-5; D is unclear. The CDR3 runs 17 residues. V lost 4 bases, J lost 7 bases, and 26 bases lay in between. Germline V gene sequence: CDR1 DFQATT, CDR2 SNEGSKA (reference sequence). The CDR3 DNA reads as TGCAGTGCTACCCGTCCCCCCGGTCTTCTCGCAAGCCAGCCCCAGCATTTT. Its protein product is CSATRPPGLLASQPQHF.